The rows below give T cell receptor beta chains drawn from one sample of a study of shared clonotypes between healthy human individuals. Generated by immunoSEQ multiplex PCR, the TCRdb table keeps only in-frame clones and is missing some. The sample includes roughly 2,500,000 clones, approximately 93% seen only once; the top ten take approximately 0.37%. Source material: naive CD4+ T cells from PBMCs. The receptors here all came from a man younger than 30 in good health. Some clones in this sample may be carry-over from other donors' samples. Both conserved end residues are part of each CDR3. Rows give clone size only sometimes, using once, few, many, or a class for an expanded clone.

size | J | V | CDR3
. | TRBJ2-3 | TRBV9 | CASSVEGGGMTDTQYF
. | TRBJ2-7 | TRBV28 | CASARAGGIYEQYF
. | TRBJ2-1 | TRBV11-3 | CASSPRTSGSLRYNEQFF
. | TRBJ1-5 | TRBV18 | CATRTASNQPQHF
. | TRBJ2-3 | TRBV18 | CASSQGLASTDTQYF
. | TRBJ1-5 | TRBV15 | CATSRGGGSNQPQHF
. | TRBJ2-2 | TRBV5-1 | CASSSAPSGTGELFF
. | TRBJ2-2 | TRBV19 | CASSSDRGRTSVPGELFF
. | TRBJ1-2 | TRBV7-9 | CASIRGGYYGYTF
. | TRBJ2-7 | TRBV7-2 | CASSLVSGGYEQYF
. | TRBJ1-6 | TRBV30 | CAWAGQLNSPLHF
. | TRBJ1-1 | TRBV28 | CASTIRTNEAFF
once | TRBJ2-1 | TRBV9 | CASSPTGDNEQFF
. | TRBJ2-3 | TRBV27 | CASSLSKREVVTDTQYF
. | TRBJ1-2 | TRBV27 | CASSFGQANYGYTF
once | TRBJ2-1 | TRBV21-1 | CASRTGFSDEQFF
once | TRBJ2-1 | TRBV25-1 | CASSSSGRARNEQFF
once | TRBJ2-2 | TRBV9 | CASSVASTGELFF
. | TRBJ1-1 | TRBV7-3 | CASSPGRVNTEAFF
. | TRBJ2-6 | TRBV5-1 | CASSLGAGANVLTF
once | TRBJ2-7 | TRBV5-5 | CASSFTGEDEQYF
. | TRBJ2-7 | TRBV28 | CANTVTGTGFSGSYEQYF
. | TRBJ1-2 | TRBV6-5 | CASSNSGTGVRGYTF
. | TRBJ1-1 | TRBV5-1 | CASSGNRENTEAFF
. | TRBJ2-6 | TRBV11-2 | CASSLRARSGANVLTF
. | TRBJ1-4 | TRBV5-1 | CASSGGGRDFSNEKLFF
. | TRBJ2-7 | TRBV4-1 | CASSHGPVGGMSYEQYF
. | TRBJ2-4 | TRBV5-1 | CASSRVPGRENIQYF
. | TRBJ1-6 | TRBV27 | CASSANRVRNNSPLHF
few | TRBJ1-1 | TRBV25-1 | CASSPTRGTGKVSTEAFF
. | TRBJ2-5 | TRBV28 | CASSSTEETQYF
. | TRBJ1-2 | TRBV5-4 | CASSLGLQTGAANPLGYTF
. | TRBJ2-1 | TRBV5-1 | CASSLFPGEGNEQFF
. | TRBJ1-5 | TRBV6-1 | CASRQQGLSNQPQHF
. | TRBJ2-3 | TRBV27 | CASRKGLAGTTDTQYF
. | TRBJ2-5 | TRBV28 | CASFTRASQETQYF
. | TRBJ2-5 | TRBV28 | CASSYPLTGTIETQYF
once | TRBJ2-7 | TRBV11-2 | CASSRGSPVSEQYF
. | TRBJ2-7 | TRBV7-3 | CASSRADSYEQYF
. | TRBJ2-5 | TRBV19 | CASKMELSGSETQYF
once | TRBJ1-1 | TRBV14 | CASSQVSGMMNTEAFF
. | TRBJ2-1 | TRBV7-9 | CASSLSGRALADNEQFF
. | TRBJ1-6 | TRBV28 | CASLPEGPYNSPLHF
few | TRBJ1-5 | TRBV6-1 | CASSARQGAGQPQHF
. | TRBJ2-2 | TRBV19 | CASMEDGRLYAGELFF
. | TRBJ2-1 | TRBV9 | CASSGSSAPMTSGADWNEQFF
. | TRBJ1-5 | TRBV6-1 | CASSDGQGAGQPQHF
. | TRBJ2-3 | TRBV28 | CASSLLERAQYF
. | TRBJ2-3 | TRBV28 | CASSLVSGTGPTDTQYF
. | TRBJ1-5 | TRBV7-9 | CASSLGGGQPQHF
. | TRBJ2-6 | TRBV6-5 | CASSYLRGNGANVLTF
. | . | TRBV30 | CAWRTSGAYEQYF
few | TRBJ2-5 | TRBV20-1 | CSARLGETQYF
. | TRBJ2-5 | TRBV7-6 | CASSSRLAEETQYF
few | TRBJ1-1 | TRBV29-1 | CSVPDRQNTEAFF